Shown below are 29 T cell receptor beta chains from a single sample sequenced in a study of shared clonotypes between healthy human individuals. The protocol was immunoSEQ multiplex PCR, while the TCRdb copy is restricted to in-frame clones and leaves out a portion. The data contain roughly 1,800,000 clones, over 85% of them singletons. CD8 cells regarded as naive lacked CD45RO, were positively chosen for CCR7, and omitted terminally differentiated effector memory CD45RA+ cells. The sample consisted of naive CD8+ T cells sorted from blood. Every receptor here comes from a man between 18 and 29 years old in good health.

This chain joins TRBV6-6 and TRBJ2-3; possible D gene TRBD2, 5 bases. The germline V gene has CDR1 MNHNY and CDR2 SVGAGI (reference sequence). Between the trimmed V and J ends, which lost 0 bases and 0 bases, there was a span of 10 bases. The CDR3 contains 16 residues. The CDR3, as DNA: TGTGCCAGCAGTTACTCGACGGAGGAAAGCACAGATACGCAGTATTTT. Translated: CASSYSTEESTDTQYF.

The V and J genes are TRBV28 and TRBJ2-7; D may match TRBD1 or TRBD2 (5 bases each). The length of the CDR3 is 15 residues. Germline CDR1 MDHEN, CDR2 SYDVKM. The germline V and J ends were trimmed by 6 bases and 7 bases, with 22 bases remaining between them. The CDR3 DNA reads as TGTGCCAGCAGCCGGACGGCACTAGGGGCTCTTGAGCAGTACTTC. Translating it yields CASSRTALGALEQYF.

This clone was observed once. The rearrangement uses TRBV19 and TRBJ1-5; a weak D match, TRBD1 (6 bases). The CDR3 totals 14 residues. The ends were cut back, 7 bases at V and 6 bases at J, with 16 bases in the middle. Germline-derived CDR1 and CDR2 are LNHDA and SQIVND (reference sequence). The CDR3 region is CASTQPQGFQPQHF. The CDR3 DNA sequence: TGTGCCAGTACCCAACCACAGGGCTTTCAGCCCCAGCATTTT.

The chain carries TRBV11-2 and TRBJ2-1, with 10 bases that match TRBD2. Germline V CDR1 and CDR2: SGHAT, FQNNGV. Trimming cost V 4 bases and J 4 bases; bases outside gene matches: 13. The CDR3 spans 18 residues. The CDR3 bases are TGTGCCAGCAGCTCCCCGCCCAGCGGGGGGGCCAGATACAATGAGCAGTTCTTC. This codes for CASSSPPSGGARYNEQFF.

This sequence joins TRBV2 and TRBJ2-2; D uncertain. The CDR3 sequence is 15 residues long. V lost 6 bases, J lost 0 bases, and 11 bases lay in between. Germline CDR1 SNHLY, CDR2 FYNNEI. CDR3 nucleotide sequence: TGTGCCAGCAGCGCCGAAGGGTCGAACACCGGGGAGCTGTTTTTT. Its translation is CASSAEGSNTGELFF.

CDR3 region: CASDRVNTGELFF. The CDR3, as DNA: TGTGCCAGTGACAGGGTCAACACCGGGGAGCTGTTTTTT. This chain uses TRBV2 with TRBJ2-2; 7 bases are shared with TRBD1. V was pared by 9 bases and J by 2 bases, with 3 bases of the junction left unmatched. Germline assignment: CDR1 SNHLY and CDR2 FYNNEI. CDR3 length equals 13 residues. Full variable domain (missing parts from reference TRBV2 and TRBJ2-2): EPEVTQTPSHQVTQMGQEVILRCVPISNHLYFYWYRQILGQKVEFLVSFYNNEISEKSEIFDDQFSVERPDGSNFTLKIRSTKLEDSAMYFCASDRVNTGELFFGEGSRLTVL.

This rearrangement joins TRBV2 to TRBJ2-1; the match to TRBD1 covers 8 bases. The CDR3 is made up of 16 amino acids. Germline CDR1 is SNHLY and CDR2 is FYNNEI. J gave up 5 bases and V 1 base, and 7 bases lay outside the gene matches. Written as DNA, the CDR3 is TGTGCCAGCAGTGAAGGGGACAGGAGTCGTCACAATGAGCAGTTCTTC. It is translated as CASSEGDRSRHNEQFF.

V is TRBV4-1 and J is TRBJ2-7; D not resolved. The CDR3 loop spans 16 amino acids. Germline V gene data show CDR1 as MGHRA and CDR2 as YSYEKL. V shed 3 bases and J shed 0 bases, with 15 bases lying between them. The CDR3: CASSHVSWGGSYEQYF. For the CDR3, the DNA is TGCGCCAGCAGCCATGTCTCGTGGGGTGGCTCCTACGAGCAGTACTTC.

J is TRBJ1-2 and V is TRBV5-4; 7 bases are a match to TRBD1. The CDR3 length is 16 residues. Germline trimming cut 9 bases from V and 7 bases from J; bases unmatched to any gene: 21. Looked up from germline, CDR1 is SGHNT and CDR2 is YYREEE (reference sequence). Written as DNA, the CDR3 is TGTGCCATAACTAGACAGGGTTTAGGACTCCCTTTTGGCTACACCTTC. It encodes CAITRQGLGLPFGYTF.

This chain connects TRBV9 to TRBJ1-2; TRBD1 matches at 7 bases. The CDR3 is made up of 13 amino acids. Trimming at V came to 4 bases and at J to 6 bases, leaving 6 bases not matched to a gene. The germline CDR1 and CDR2 sequences are SGDLS and YYNGEE. The CDR3 DNA reads as TGTGCCAGCAGCCGGGACAGTGTGAATGGCTACACCTTC. Translated: CASSRDSVNGYTF.

The V call is TRBV19, the J call TRBJ2-2, with a possible D match to TRBD1 (5 bases). Trimming left V 0 bases short and J 3 bases short, with 11 bases between. The germline gives CDR1 LNHDA, CDR2 SQIVND (reference sequence). The CDR3 is 16 amino acids. The CDR3 bases are TGTGCCAGTAGTATAGACGCCCTAGGGGACACCGGGGAGCTGTTTTTT. This codes for CASSIDALGDTGELFF.

About this clone itself: The same CDR3 can be traced to other DNA sequences in this sample. The chain uses TRBV27 and TRBJ2-3; D is unresolved. Germline CDR1 and CDR2: MNHEY and SMNVEV (reference sequence). This CDR3 spans 14 amino acids. V lost 3 bases and J 0 bases, leaving 7 bases between the germline ends. CDR3: CASSLGGSTDTQYF. The CDR3 DNA reads as TGTGCCAGCAGTTTGGGTGGAAGCACAGATACGCAGTATTTT.

V and J are TRBV7-9 and TRBJ2-2, with TRBD2 identical over 9 bases. The V and J ends lost 5 bases and 6 bases, in that order; junction bases with no gene match: 10. CDR1 is SEHNR, CDR2 FQNEAQ, per germline (reference sequence). This CDR3 is 16 amino acids long. CDR3 region: CASSPRLAARPGELFF. DNA of the CDR3: TGTGCCAGCAGCCCCAGACTAGCGGCCAGACCCGGGGAGCTGTTTTTT.

The genes are TRBV5-5 and TRBJ2-3; the D is unclear. Trimming removed 0 bases from V and 5 bases from J, with 10 bases in between. CDR1 SGHKS and CDR2 YYEKEE come from the germline V gene (reference sequence). CDR3 length: 14 residues. Here the CDR3 reads CASSLELAIDTQYF. DNA for the CDR3: TGTGCCAGCAGCTTGGAACTCGCAATAGATACGCAGTATTTT.

V gene TRBV7-9 combines with J gene TRBJ2-7; 7 bases map to TRBD2. Germline values: CDR1 SEHNR, CDR2 FQNEAQ (reference sequence). Trimming at V came to 5 bases and at J to 6 bases, leaving 10 bases not matched to a gene. CDR3 length equals 14 residues. CDR3 nucleotide sequence: TGTGCCAGCAGCCCACCGGGAGGAGGTTTCGAGCAGTACTTC. Amino acids: CASSPPGGGFEQYF.

V gene TRBV9 combines with J gene TRBJ2-3, with D possibly matching TRBD2 (5 bases). The V end was cut by 3 bases, the J end by 6 bases, with 8 bases between. CDR3 size: 12 residues. CDR1 SGDLS and CDR2 YYNGEE come from the germline V gene. DNA for the CDR3: TGTGCCAGCAGCGCCTCGGGGGATACGCAGTATTTT. Translated, it gives CASSASGDTQYF. The full variable domain, completed using reference TRBV9 and TRBJ2-3, is DSGVTQTPKHLITATGQRVTLRCSPRSGDLSVYWYQQSLDQGLQFLIQYYNGEERAKGNILERFSAQQFPDLHSELNLSSLELGDSALYFCASSASGDTQYFGPGTRLTVL.

The V and J genes are TRBV10-3 and TRBJ1-1, with TRBD1 identical over 7 bases. The length of the CDR3 is 15 residues. The V gene end was trimmed by 4 bases and the J gene end by 2 bases; junction bases not matched to a gene: 7. The germline V gene has CDR1 ENHRY and CDR2 SYGVKD. The CDR3 protein is CAISVTGEGNTEAFF. In DNA form, the CDR3 reads TGTGCCATCAGTGTAACAGGGGAGGGTAACACTGAAGCTTTCTTT.

V gene TRBV7-9 combines with J gene TRBJ2-1; 9 nucleotides align to TRBD1. V trimming: 4 bases; J trimming: 5 bases; junction bases outside the gene matches: 6. The CDR3 length is 15 residues. The germline CDR1 and CDR2 sequences are SEHNR and FQNEAQ (reference sequence). The CDR3 loop is CASSSGQGIHNEQFF. The CDR3 coding sequence is TGTGCCAGCAGCTCCGGACAGGGGATCCACAATGAGCAGTTCTTC.

The CDR3 loop reads CASRRAVDSYEQYF. The CDR3 region has the DNA TGTGCCAGTCGTCGGGCAGTAGACTCCTACGAGCAGTACTTC. The chain joins TRBV19 to TRBJ2-7; D uncertain. V lost 8 bases to trimming and J lost 0 bases, with 14 bases between them. The CDR3 is 14 amino acids. Germline CDR1 is LNHDA and CDR2 is SQIVND (reference sequence).

Here the CDR3 reads CASSYNQGAAEAFF. The CDR3 nucleotides read TGTGCCAGCAGTTACAACCAGGGGGCTGCTGAAGCTTTCTTT. The chain carries TRBV6-5 and TRBJ1-1, with 8 bases identical to TRBD1. Looked up from germline, CDR1 is MNHEY and CDR2 is SVGAGI. Trimming at V came to 2 bases and at J to 6 bases, leaving 5 bases not matched to a gene. CDR3 length equals 14 residues.

This clone was recorded a few times. CDR3 nucleotide sequence: TGTGCCAGCAGTTTAACGCTGCATCAGCCCCAGCATTTT. This translates into CASSLTLHQPQHF. This chain links TRBV27 with TRBJ1-5; no reliable D call. Trimming shortened V by 2 bases and J by 5 bases, and 7 bases separated the two germline ends. The CDR3 runs to 13 residues. Germline V lookup: CDR1 MNHEY, CDR2 SMNVEV (reference sequence).

The genes are TRBV6-5 and TRBJ2-1; 11 bases fit TRBD2. CDR3 length equals 14 residues. J was trimmed by 5 bases and V by 5 bases; bases with no gene match: 2. CDR1 and CDR2 (germline): MNHEY, SVGAGI. In nucleotides, the CDR3 is TGTGCCAGCAGTATAGCGGGGGGGAACAATGAGCAGTTCTTC. It is translated as CASSIAGGNNEQFF.

The genes are TRBV7-9 and TRBJ2-3; 9 nucleotides line up with TRBD1. The CDR3 covers 15 residues. Germline CDR1 reads SEHNR; CDR2 reads FQNEAQ (reference sequence). Trimming removed 6 bases from V and 3 bases from J; junction bases left unmatched: 7. The CDR3 sequence is CASRPQGAVTDTQYF. CDR3 bases: TGTGCCAGCAGGCCACAGGGGGCTGTGACAGATACGCAGTATTTT. The whole variable domain, remainder taken from reference TRBV7-9 and TRBJ2-3, is DTGVSQNPRHKITKRGQNVTFRCDPISEHNRLYWYRQTLGQGPEFLTYFQNEAQLEKSRLLSDRFSAERPKGSFSTLEIQRTEQGDSAMYLCASRPQGAVTDTQYFGPGTRLTVL.

This chain links TRBV2 with TRBJ1-5, with TRBD1 matching 10 bases. Germline V CDR1 and CDR2: SNHLY, FYNNEI. J gave up 3 bases and V 6 bases, and 2 bases lay outside the gene matches. The CDR3 consists of 14 residues. DNA for the CDR3: TGTGCCAGCAGGACAGGGGGCAACAATCAGCCCCAGCATTTT. Translated, it gives CASRTGGNNQPQHF.

As to this clone: The identical CDR3 is also encoded by other nucleotide sequences in the sample. The chain recombines TRBV6-5 with TRBJ2-2, with TRBD1 as a possible D gene (5 bases). Germline loops: CDR1 MNHEY, CDR2 SVGAGI. Trimming pared 3 bases from V and 3 bases from J, leaving 8 bases between. The CDR3 contains 14 residues. The CDR3 spells CASSYGAYTGELFF. The CDR3 DNA reads TGTGCCAGCAGTTATGGGGCGTACACCGGGGAGCTGTTTTTT.

The chain uses TRBV5-1 and TRBJ2-1; a weak D match, TRBD2 (5 bases). Germline-derived CDR1 and CDR2 are SGHRS and YFSETQ. CDR3 length equals 15 residues. Trimming stripped 2 bases from V and 7 bases from J, with 16 bases between. CDR3 in DNA: TGCGCCAGCAGCTTCCTTTCGGGATCAGAAAATGAGCAGTTCTTC. Translated: CASSFLSGSENEQFF.

This chain joins TRBV4-3 and TRBJ2-1; possible D gene TRBD2, 5 bases. Germline loops: CDR1 LGHNA, CDR2 YSLEER. The ends were cut back, 0 bases at V and 2 bases at J, with 17 bases in the middle. The CDR3 sequence is 18 residues long. In nucleotides, the CDR3 is TGCGCCAGCAGCCAAGATGGTGGGAGAGGTCTCGCCTACAATGAGCAGTTCTTC. Translating it yields CASSQDGGRGLAYNEQFF.

The chain combines TRBV11-3 with TRBJ2-6; the match to TRBD2 covers 13 bases. The CDR3 spans 17 residues. The germline CDR1 and CDR2 sequences are SGHNT and YENEEA. Trimming removed 5 bases from V and 4 bases from J; junction bases left unmatched: 5. This chain's CDR3 is CASSPGLAGSGANVLTF. CDR3 DNA sequence: TGTGCCAGCAGCCCGGGACTAGCGGGGTCCGGGGCCAACGTCCTGACTTTC. The entire variable domain, with the rest obtained from reference TRBV11-3 and TRBJ2-6, is as follows: EAGVVQSPRYKIIEKKQPVAFWCNPISGHNTLYWYLQNLGQGPELLIRYENEEAVDDSQLPKDRFSAERLKGVDSTLKIQPAELGDSAVYLCASSPGLAGSGANVLTFGAGSRLTVL.

The chain joins TRBV27 to TRBJ2-1; the D call may be TRBD1 or TRBD2 (7 bases each). This CDR3 contains 19 residues. The germline V gene encodes CDR1 MNHEY and CDR2 SMNVEV (reference sequence). V dropped 5 bases and J dropped 8 bases, with 31 bases sitting between them. CDR3 protein: CASSVHDPEGAGARYEQFF. Written as DNA, the CDR3 is TGTGCCAGCAGTGTCCACGACCCAGAGGGGGCGGGGGCACGCTATGAGCAGTTCTTC.